The clone carrying this TCR beta chain was counted a few times. Its antigen remains unknown. Attachment of unique molecular identifiers to individual cDNA molecules was performed in the library. Authors' methods: TCRs per sample had a median of approximately 100,000 and ranged from 23,224 to 690,600. TCRdb called the reads again in MiXCR, with one record for every CDR3 protein. The V and J calls were determined by TCRdb, not by the authors. Among about 120,000 distinct CDR3 sequences listed, about 8.9% were seen once. The sample comes from a study of human T cells and chemical hapten exposure. Study-level background: The variation in per-sample TCR yields arose mainly from small differences in pooled library volumes. General study points: Following DPC sensitization, TCRs present above 1 in 1000 frequency showed no change.

Extraction of total RNA was performed on unfractionated whole blood. Germline lookup yields CDR1 LGHNA and CDR2 YSLEER. The CDR3 is made up of 14 amino acids. Between the trimmed V and J ends, which lost 4 bases and 5 bases, there was a span of 14 bases. The TCR was taken from a human donor in good health. Some clones in this sample may be carry-over from other donors' samples. The rearrangement uses TRBV4-3 and TRBJ1-1; D might be TRBD1 (6 bases). Sequencing input: whole blood. The CDR3 loop reads CASSREGQGTEAFF. The CDR3 bases are TGCGCCAGCAGCCGGGAAGGGCAGGGGACTGAAGCTTTCTTT.